The present T cell receptor (beta chain) was sequenced within a study of blood T cell repertoires in COVID-19. Across about 22 US areas, participants ranged in age from about 18 to 90 years. The study counted Cohort 3 donors as recovered given two negative PCRs, clearance, or symptom resolution. This clone has just one count. The method was immunoSEQ multiplex PCR; TCRdb's version includes in-frame clones alone and lacks a portion of them. The sample lists more than 250,000 clones, about 85% seen once, with under 6.5% in the top ten. CDR3 length: 13 residues. Germline CDR1 reads SGHNT; CDR2 reads YYREEE (reference sequence). V was clipped by 4 bases and J by 7 bases, with 14 bases between them.

Sequencing was done on a sample of PBMCs or T cells enriched from blood (not recorded which). The sequence derives from a woman between 25 and 40 years old who had recovered from COVID-19. This chain uses TRBV5-4 with TRBJ1-1; a weak D match, TRBD1 (5 bases). The CDR3 coding sequence is TGTGCCAGCAGCCTCCCGTCGGGGGGTGAAGCTTTCTTT. Translating it yields CASSLPSGGEAFF.